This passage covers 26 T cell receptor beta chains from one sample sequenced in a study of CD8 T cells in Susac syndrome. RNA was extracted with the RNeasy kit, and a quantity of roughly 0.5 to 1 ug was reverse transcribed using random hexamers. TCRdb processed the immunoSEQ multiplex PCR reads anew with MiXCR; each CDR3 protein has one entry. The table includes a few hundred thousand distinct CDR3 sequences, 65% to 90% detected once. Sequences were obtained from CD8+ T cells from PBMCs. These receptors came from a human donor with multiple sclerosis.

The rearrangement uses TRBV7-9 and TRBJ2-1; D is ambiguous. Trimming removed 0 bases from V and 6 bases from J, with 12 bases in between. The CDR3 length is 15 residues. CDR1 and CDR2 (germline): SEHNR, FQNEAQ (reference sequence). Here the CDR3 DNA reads TGTGCCAGCAGCTTAGCCAGTCAAGCACTCAATGAGCAGTTCTTC. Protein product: CASSLASQALNEQFF.

The CDR3 DNA reads as TGTGCCAGCAGCACCCTCGGGACTAGCGGACGCACAGATACGCAGTATTTT. This translates into CASSTLGTSGRTDTQYF. The chain couples TRBV21-1 to TRBJ2-3; the DNA was not compared with TRBD2, the D call given in the table. TRBV21-1 has pseudogene status. This CDR3 contains 17 residues.

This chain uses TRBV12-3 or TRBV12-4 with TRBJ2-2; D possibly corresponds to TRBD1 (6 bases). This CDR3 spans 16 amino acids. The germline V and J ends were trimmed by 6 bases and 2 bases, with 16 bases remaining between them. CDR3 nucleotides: TGTGCCAGCAGCCCTAGACAGGAGACTAACACCGGGGAGCTGTTTTTT. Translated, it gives CASSPRQETNTGELFF.

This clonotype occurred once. This CDR3 is CASSPVPLSRELFF. For the CDR3, the DNA is TGTGCCAGCTCACCAGTCCCTCTCTCCCGGGAGCTGTTTTTT. This chain uses TRBV18 with TRBJ2-2; D gene unclear. V lost 2 bases to trimming and J lost 9 bases, with 13 bases between them. This CDR3 contains 14 residues. Germline values: CDR1 KGHSH, CDR2 LQKENI. Complete variable domain (other parts from reference TRBV18 and TRBJ2-2): NAGVMQNPRHLVRRRGQEARLRCSPMKGHSHVYWYRQLPEEGLKFMVYLQKENIIDESGMPKERFSAEFPKEGPSILRIQQVVRGDSAAYFCASSPVPLSRELFFGEGSRLTVL.

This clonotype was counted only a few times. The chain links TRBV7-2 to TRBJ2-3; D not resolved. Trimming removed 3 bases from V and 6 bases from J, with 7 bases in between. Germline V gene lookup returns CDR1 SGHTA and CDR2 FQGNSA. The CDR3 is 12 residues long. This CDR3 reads CASSFRLDTQYF. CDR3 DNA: TGTGCCAGCAGCTTTAGACTTGATACGCAGTATTTT.

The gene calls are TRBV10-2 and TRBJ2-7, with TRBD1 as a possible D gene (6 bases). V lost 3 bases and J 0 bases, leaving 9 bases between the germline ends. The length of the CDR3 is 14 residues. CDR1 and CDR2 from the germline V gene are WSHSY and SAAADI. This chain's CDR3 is CASSEGQNSYEQYF. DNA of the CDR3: TGCGCCAGCAGTGAAGGACAGAACTCCTACGAGCAGTACTTC.

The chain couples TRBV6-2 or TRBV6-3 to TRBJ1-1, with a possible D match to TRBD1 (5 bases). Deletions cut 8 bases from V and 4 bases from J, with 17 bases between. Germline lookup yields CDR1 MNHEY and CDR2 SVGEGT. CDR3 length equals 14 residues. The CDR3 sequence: CASLAEFGGTEAFF. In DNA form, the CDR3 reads TGTGCCAGCCTAGCGGAGTTCGGGGGCACTGAAGCTTTCTTT.

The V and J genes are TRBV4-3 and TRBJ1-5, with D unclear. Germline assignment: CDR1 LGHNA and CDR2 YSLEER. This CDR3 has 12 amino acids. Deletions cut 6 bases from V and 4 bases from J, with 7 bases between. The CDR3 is CASRTRNQPQHF. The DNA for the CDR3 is TGCGCCAGCAGGACAAGGAATCAGCCCCAGCATTTT.

The CDR3 DNA follows: TGTGCCAGCAGACCGGGACAGGGTGGCACCGGGGAGCTGTTTTTT. It yields the protein CASRPGQGGTGELFF. The chain uses TRBV7-6 and TRBJ2-2; 9 positions agree with TRBD1. The CDR3 consists of 15 residues. CDR1 is SGHVS, CDR2 FNYEAQ, per germline. Trimming took 6 bases from V and 4 from J; bases not matched to a gene: 6.

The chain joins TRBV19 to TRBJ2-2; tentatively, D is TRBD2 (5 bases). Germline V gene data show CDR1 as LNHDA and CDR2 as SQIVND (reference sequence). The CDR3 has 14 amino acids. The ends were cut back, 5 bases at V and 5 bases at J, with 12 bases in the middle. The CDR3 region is CASSLAGWTGELFF. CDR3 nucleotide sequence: TGTGCCAGTAGTCTAGCCGGATGGACCGGGGAGCTGTTTTTT.

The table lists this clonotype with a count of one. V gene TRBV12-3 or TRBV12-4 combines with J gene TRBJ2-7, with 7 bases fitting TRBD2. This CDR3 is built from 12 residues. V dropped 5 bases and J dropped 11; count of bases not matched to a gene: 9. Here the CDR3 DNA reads TGTGCCAGCAGTGGGGGGGGGTCGAAAGAGTACTTC. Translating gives CASSGGGSKEYF.

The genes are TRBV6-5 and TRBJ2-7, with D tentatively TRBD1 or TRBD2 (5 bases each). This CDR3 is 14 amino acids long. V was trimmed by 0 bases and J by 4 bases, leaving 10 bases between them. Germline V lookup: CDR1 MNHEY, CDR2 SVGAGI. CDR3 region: CASSYSGEEYEQYF. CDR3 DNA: TGTGCCAGCAGTTACTCGGGGGAAGAGTACGAGCAGTACTTC.

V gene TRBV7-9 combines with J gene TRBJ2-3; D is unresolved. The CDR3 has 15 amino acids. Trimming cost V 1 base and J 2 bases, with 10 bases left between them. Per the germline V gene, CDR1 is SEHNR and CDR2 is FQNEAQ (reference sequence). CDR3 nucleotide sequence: TGTGCCAGCAGCTTAGGGGTAGGGCCCACAGATACGCAGTATTTT. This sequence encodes CASSLGVGPTDTQYF.

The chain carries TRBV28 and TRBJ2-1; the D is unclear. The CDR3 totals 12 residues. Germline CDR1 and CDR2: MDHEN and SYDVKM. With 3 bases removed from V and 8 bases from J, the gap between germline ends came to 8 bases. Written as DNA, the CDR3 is TGTGCCAGCAGTTTCATGGTGGATGAGCAGTTCTTC. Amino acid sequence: CASSFMVDEQFF.

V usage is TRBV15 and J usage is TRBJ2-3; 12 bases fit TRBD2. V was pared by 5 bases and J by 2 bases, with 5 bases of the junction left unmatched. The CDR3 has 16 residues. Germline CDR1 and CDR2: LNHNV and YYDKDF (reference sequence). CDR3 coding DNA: TGTGCCACCAGCGTGACTAGCGGGAGTATCACAGATACGCAGTATTTT. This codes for CATSVTSGSITDTQYF.

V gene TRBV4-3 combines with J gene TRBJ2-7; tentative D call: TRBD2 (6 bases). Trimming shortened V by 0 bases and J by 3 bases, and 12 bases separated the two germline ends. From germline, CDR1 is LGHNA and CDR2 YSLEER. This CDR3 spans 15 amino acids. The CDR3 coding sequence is TGCGCCAGCAGCCAAGATCGTATGCGGGGCTACGAGCAGTACTTC. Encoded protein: CASSQDRMRGYEQYF.

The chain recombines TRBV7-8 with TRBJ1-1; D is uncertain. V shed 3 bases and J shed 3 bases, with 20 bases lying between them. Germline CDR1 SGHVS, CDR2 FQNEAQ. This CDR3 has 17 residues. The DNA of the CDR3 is TGTGCCAGCAGCTTCGACCTCGGCTGGGTTCAGGACACTGAAGCTTTCTTT. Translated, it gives CASSFDLGWVQDTEAFF.

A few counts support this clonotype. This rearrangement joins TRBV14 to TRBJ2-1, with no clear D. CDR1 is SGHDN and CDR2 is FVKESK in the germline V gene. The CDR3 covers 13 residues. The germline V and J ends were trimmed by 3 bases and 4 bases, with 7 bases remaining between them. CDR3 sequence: CASSHLVYNEQFF. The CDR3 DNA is TGTGCCAGCAGCCATCTAGTTTACAATGAGCAGTTCTTC.

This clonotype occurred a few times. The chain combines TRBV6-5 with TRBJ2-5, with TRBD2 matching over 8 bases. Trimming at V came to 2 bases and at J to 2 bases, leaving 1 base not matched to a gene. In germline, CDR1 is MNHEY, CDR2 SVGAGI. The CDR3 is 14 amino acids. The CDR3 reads CASSYREGQETQYF. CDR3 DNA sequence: TGTGCCAGCAGTTACCGGGAGGGACAAGAGACCCAGTACTTC.

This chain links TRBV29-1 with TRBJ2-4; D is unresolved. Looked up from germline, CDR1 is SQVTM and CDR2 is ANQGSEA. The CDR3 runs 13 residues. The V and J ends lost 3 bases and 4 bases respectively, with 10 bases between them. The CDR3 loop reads CSVEAVTKNIQYF. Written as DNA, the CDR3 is TGCAGCGTTGAGGCAGTAACTAAAAACATTCAGTACTTC. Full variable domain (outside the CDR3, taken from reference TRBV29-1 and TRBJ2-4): SAVISQKPSRDICQRGTSLTIQCQVDSQVTMMFWYRQQPGQSLTLIATANQGSEATYESGFVIDKFPISRPNLTFSTLTVSNMSPEDSSIYLCSVEAVTKNIQYFGAGTRLSVL.

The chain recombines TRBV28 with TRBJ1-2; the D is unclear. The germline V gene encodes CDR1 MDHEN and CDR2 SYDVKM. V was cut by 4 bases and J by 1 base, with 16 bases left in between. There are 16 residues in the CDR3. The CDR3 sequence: CASSSLWDFDNYGYTF. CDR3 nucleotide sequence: TGTGCCAGCAGTTCCCTATGGGATTTCGATAACTATGGCTACACCTTC.

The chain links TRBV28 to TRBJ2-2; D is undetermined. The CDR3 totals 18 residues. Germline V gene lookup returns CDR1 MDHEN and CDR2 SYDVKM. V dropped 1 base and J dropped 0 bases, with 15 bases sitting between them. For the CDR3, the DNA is TGTGCCAGCAGTTTATCGGTAGGCGGCAGCTCGAACACCGGGGAGCTGTTTTTT. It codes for CASSLSVGGSSNTGELFF.

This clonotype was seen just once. As DNA, the CDR3 is TGCGCCAGCAGCCAAGATTCCGGGACTATATATGAGCAGTTCTTC. This codes for CASSQDSGTIYEQFF. The chain has TRBV4-1 and TRBJ2-1; 7 positions match TRBD2. The V segment lost 0 bases and the J segment 8 bases; nucleotides outside the gene matches: 7. Germline CDR1 MGHRA, CDR2 YSYEKL. This CDR3 contains 15 residues.

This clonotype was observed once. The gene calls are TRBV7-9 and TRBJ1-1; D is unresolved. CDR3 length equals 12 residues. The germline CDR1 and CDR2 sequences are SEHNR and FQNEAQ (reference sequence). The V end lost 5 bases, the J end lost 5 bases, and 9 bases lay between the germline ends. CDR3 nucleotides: TGTGCCAGCAGCCCAAGGAAGACTGAAGCTTTCTTT. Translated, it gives CASSPRKTEAFF.

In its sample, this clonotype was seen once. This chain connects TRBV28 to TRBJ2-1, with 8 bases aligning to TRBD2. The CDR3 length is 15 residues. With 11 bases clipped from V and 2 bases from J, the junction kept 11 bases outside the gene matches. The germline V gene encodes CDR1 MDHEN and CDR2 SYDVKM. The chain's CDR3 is CAGNPAGGPYNEQFF. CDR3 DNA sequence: TGTGCCGGTAACCCCGCGGGGGGTCCCTACAATGAGCAGTTCTTC.

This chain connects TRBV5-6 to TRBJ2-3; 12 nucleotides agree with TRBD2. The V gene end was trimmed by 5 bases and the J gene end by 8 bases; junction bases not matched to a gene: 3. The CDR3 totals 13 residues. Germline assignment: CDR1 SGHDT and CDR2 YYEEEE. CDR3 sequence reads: CASRGTSGSTQYF. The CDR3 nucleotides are TGTGCCAGCAGGGGGACTAGCGGGTCTACGCAGTATTTT. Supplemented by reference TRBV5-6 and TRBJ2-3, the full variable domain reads DAGVTQSPTHLIKTRGQQVTLRCSPKSGHDTVSWYQQALGQGPQFIFQYYEEEERQRGNFPDRFSGHQFPNYSSELNVNALLLGDSALYLCASRGTSGSTQYFGPGTRLTVL.